The 26 T cell receptor beta chains reported below all come from one sample, sequenced in a study of blood T cell repertoires in COVID-19 (dated by TCRdb to the early 2020s). Library generation was performed with the immunoSEQ multiplex PCR assay. TCRdb took over this immuneACCESS table, retaining in-frame rearrangements with V and J assigned. Such tables are incomplete; in checked studies, under half of the missing clones stem from an unresolved V gene, and the remainder is unexplained. Across this sample there are approximately 220,000 clones, with about nine tenths seen only once. The top ten clonotypes cover about 4.1% of the sample. What was sequenced was peripheral blood. These receptors were obtained from a middle-aged man with acute or convalescent COVID-19.

The chain is built from TRBV5-1 and TRBJ1-1; possible D gene TRBD1, 5 bases. Looked up from germline, CDR1 is SGHRS and CDR2 is YFSETQ. The V end was cut by 4 bases, the J end by 3 bases, with 19 bases between. The CDR3 covers 16 residues. The CDR3 loop reads CASSPRGGGRYTEAFF. DNA of the CDR3: TGCGCCAGCAGCCCCCGCGGGGGGGGTAGGTACACTGAAGCTTTCTTT.

This clone was seen just once. The chain is built from TRBV2 and TRBJ1-2; perhaps TRBD1 as D (6 bases). The CDR3 is 13 amino acids. V lost 2 bases, J lost 8 bases, and 12 bases lay in between. Germline CDR1 reads SNHLY; CDR2 reads FYNNEI. The CDR3 sequence: CASSEFGDTGYTF. The CDR3 coding sequence is TGTGCCAGCAGTGAATTCGGGGACACCGGCTACACCTTC.

This rearrangement joins TRBV10-2 to TRBJ2-4, with a weak D call TRBD1 (5 bases). Trimming shortened V by 0 bases and J by 2 bases, and 17 bases separated the two germline ends. The length of the CDR3 is 18 residues. Looked up from germline, CDR1 is WSHSY and CDR2 is SAAADI. The chain's CDR3 is CASSESGGRVLPKNIQYF. The DNA of the CDR3 is TGCGCCAGCAGTGAGTCGGGCGGCAGGGTTTTACCCAAAAACATTCAGTACTTC.

The V and J genes are TRBV5-1 and TRBJ1-2; the match to TRBD1 covers 10 bases. Unmatched junction bases numbered 4, after V lost 0 bases and J lost 8 bases. The germline CDR1 and CDR2 sequences are SGHRS and YFSETQ. The CDR3 loop spans 14 amino acids. The DNA of the CDR3 is TGCGCCAGCAGCTTGGGACAGGGGGCCTGGGGCTACACCTTC. Translation: CASSLGQGAWGYTF. The variable domain in full, with the rest retrieved from reference TRBV5-1 and TRBJ1-2, is KAGVTQTPRYLIKTRGQQVTLSCSPISGHRSVSWYQQTPGQGLQFLFEYFSETQRNKGNFPGRFSGRQFSNSRSEMNVSTLELGDSALYLCASSLGQGAWGYTFGSGTRLTVV.

This chain joins TRBV5-5 and TRBJ1-2; 9 bases match TRBD1. Trimming cost V 6 bases and J 7 bases; bases outside gene matches: 16. The CDR3 is 16 amino acids. CDR1 and CDR2 (germline): SGHKS, YYEKEE (reference sequence). CDR3 bases: TGTGCCAGCACCGGTACGATATTACAGGGGGCGTCTGGCTACACCTTC. Translating gives CASTGTILQGASGYTF.

The chain couples TRBV18 to TRBJ1-4; 7 nucleotides match TRBD1. The junction had 9 bases not matched to a gene; V was cut back by 6 bases and J by 8 bases. Germline lookup yields CDR1 KGHSH and CDR2 LQKENI. CDR3 length: 14 amino acids. CDR3 coding DNA: TGTGCCAGCTCGCCGGGGGCAGGGGGAGAAAAACTGTTTTTT. The encoded protein is CASSPGAGGEKLFF.

The chain links TRBV7-9 to TRBJ1-2, with 9 positions matching TRBD1. CDR3 length: 17 residues. J gave up 8 bases and V 3 bases, and 16 bases lay outside the gene matches. The germline CDR1 and CDR2 sequences are SEHNR and FQNEAQ (reference sequence). The CDR3 region is CASSFPGQGIRSEGYTF. DNA of the CDR3: TGTGCCAGCAGCTTCCCGGGACAGGGAATTCGGTCGGAGGGCTACACCTTC.

This chain joins TRBV6-1 and TRBJ1-5; possibly TRBD1 for D (5 bases). The CDR3 spans 16 residues. Trimming removed 1 base at V and 4 bases at J, with 14 bases between. The germline CDR1 and CDR2 sequences are MNHNS and SASEGT. CDR3 nucleotides: TGTGCCAGCAGTGAAGTTCGCAGGGTTGGTAATCAGCCCCAGCATTTT. It is translated as CASSEVRRVGNQPQHF.

The chain employs TRBV6-6 and TRBJ1-2, with unresolved D. The CDR3 sequence is 12 residues long. Germline V lookup: CDR1 MNHNY, CDR2 SVGAGI (reference sequence). The V end was cut by 5 bases, the J end by 3 bases, with 7 bases between. CDR3: CASSNVYYGYTF. In DNA, the CDR3 is TGTGCCAGCAGTAATGTATACTATGGCTACACCTTC.

This sequence joins TRBV5-1 and TRBJ2-3; the match to TRBD2 covers 7 bases. Losses at the gene ends were 2 bases for V and 3 bases for J; bases not matched to a gene: 9. Germline CDR1 reads SGHRS; CDR2 reads YFSETQ. CDR3 length: 16 residues. This chain's CDR3 is CASSFGLVGKTDTQYF. In DNA form, the CDR3 reads TGCGCCAGCAGCTTTGGACTAGTCGGGAAGACAGATACGCAGTATTTT.

The chain links TRBV6-5 to TRBJ2-3; maybe TRBD1 (6 bases). The germline CDR1 and CDR2 sequences are MNHEY and SVGAGI. Trimming cost V 0 bases and J 4 bases, with 8 bases left between them. The CDR3 has 14 residues. The CDR3 spells CASSYSTGSDTQYF. CDR3 coding DNA: TGTGCCAGCAGTTACTCGACAGGTTCAGATACGCAGTATTTT.

This rearrangement joins TRBV6-1 to TRBJ1-5; 7 bases line up with TRBD1. V lost 2 bases to trimming and J lost 2 bases; unmatched junction nucleotides: 3. CDR1 and CDR2 (germline): MNHNS, SASEGT. There are 15 residues in the CDR3. CDR3 sequence reads: CASSEQGGGNQPQHF. CDR3 coding DNA: TGTGCCAGCAGTGAACAGGGGGGTGGCAATCAGCCCCAGCATTTT.

The V gene is TRBV3-1 (or the pseudogene TRBV3-2), the J gene TRBJ1-6, with a tentative D call TRBD1 (6 bases). From germline, CDR1 is LGHDT and CDR2 YNNKEL (reference sequence). Deletions cut 4 bases from V and 9 bases from J, with 16 bases between. There are 15 residues in the CDR3. CDR3 residues: CASSRGVQGTSPLHF. The CDR3 region has the DNA TGTGCCAGCAGCCGAGGGGTACAGGGAACTTCACCCCTCCACTTT.

The genes are TRBV10-1 and TRBJ1-1, with a possible D match to TRBD1 (5 bases). V lost 8 bases and J 0 bases, leaving 10 bases between the germline ends. Germline V gives CDR1 WNHNN, CDR2 SYGVQD (reference sequence). The CDR3 loop spans 13 amino acids. CDR3 coding DNA: TGCGCCAGCCAGGGTAACATGAACACTGAAGCTTTCTTT. Encoded protein: CASQGNMNTEAFF.

The CDR3 sequence is CASSLVDSVDAQPQHF. The CDR3 nucleotides read TGCGCCAGCAGCTTGGTGGACTCCGTTGACGCTCAGCCCCAGCATTTT. The V call is TRBV5-1, the J call TRBJ1-5; D call uncertain. The length of the CDR3 is 16 residues. Deletions cut 0 bases from V and 6 bases from J, with 16 bases between. Germline CDR1 is SGHRS and CDR2 is YFSETQ.

J is TRBJ2-6 and V is TRBV6-1; a weak D match, TRBD1 (6 bases). Trimming removed 3 bases at V and 0 bases at J, with 12 bases between. Germline CDR1 MNHNS, CDR2 SASEGT. The CDR3 loop spans 17 amino acids. Here the CDR3 reads CASSEGAVSSGANVLTF. In DNA form, the CDR3 reads TGTGCCAGCAGTGAGGGGGCGGTAAGCTCTGGGGCCAACGTCCTGACTTTC.

The CDR3 DNA follows: TGTGCCAGCAGCCGGACAGGGAGGTTGTTTTTT. It yields the protein CASSRTGRLFF. The chain joins TRBV11-2 to TRBJ2-2; 8 bases are a match to TRBD1. The CDR3 covers 11 residues. V was clipped by 5 bases and J by 15 bases; unmatched bases: 5. Germline loops: CDR1 SGHAT, CDR2 FQNNGV. The entire variable domain, with the rest obtained from reference TRBV11-2 and TRBJ2-2, is as follows: EAGVAQSPRYKIIEKRQSVAFWCNPISGHATLYWYQQILGQGPKLLIQFQNNGVVDDSQLPKDRFSAERLKGVDSTLKIQPAKLEDSAVYLCASSRTGRLFFGEGSRLTVL.

This clone was observed many times. This rearrangement joins TRBV6-5 to TRBJ1-6; 7 bases are shared with TRBD1. This CDR3 spans 14 amino acids. Per germline, CDR1 MNHEY and CDR2 SVGAGI. J was trimmed by 4 bases and V by 5 bases; bases with no gene match: 2. The CDR3 sequence: CASSRTGYNSPLHF. The CDR3 DNA reads as TGTGCCAGCAGTAGGACAGGTTATAATTCACCCCTCCACTTT.

The rearrangement links TRBV2 to TRBJ1-3; D uncertain. Germline loops: CDR1 SNHLY, CDR2 FYNNEI. The CDR3 runs to 13 residues. Trimming removed 8 bases at V and 0 bases at J, with 8 bases between. The CDR3 spells CASAGSSGNTIYF. CDR3 DNA sequence: TGTGCCAGCGCGGGAAGCTCTGGAAACACCATATATTTT.

V gene TRBV7-9 combines with J gene TRBJ1-1; TRBD1 is a possible D gene (5 bases). The V gene's germline CDR1 is SEHNR and CDR2 FQNEAQ (reference sequence). This CDR3 is built from 15 residues. Between the trimmed V and J ends, which lost 2 bases and 4 bases, there was a span of 14 bases. The CDR3 loop reads CASSLWGQGPTEAFF. Written as DNA, the CDR3 is TGTGCCAGCAGCTTATGGGGCCAGGGTCCCACTGAAGCTTTCTTT.

The chain uses TRBV6-6 and TRBJ1-3; TRBD1 aligns across 7 bases. The CDR3 runs 17 residues. J was trimmed by 1 base and V by 6 bases; bases with no gene match: 12. Germline lookup yields CDR1 MNHNY and CDR2 SVGAGI (reference sequence). The CDR3 sequence is CASSRTTGIKSGNTIYF. The CDR3 DNA is TGTGCCAGCAGCCGAACGACAGGGATAAAGTCTGGAAACACCATATATTTT.

V usage is TRBV5-1 and J usage is TRBJ2-7, with a possible D match to TRBD1 (6 bases). The germline V gene has CDR1 SGHRS and CDR2 YFSETQ. Trimming took off 1 base at V and 2 bases at J, with 10 bases between the two ends. The CDR3 length is 14 residues. CDR3 sequence: CASSLPGTTYEQYF. The CDR3 DNA is TGCGCCAGCAGCTTGCCGGGGACAACCTACGAGCAGTACTTC.

This chain uses TRBV3-1 (or the pseudogene TRBV3-2) with TRBJ2-2; 10 nucleotides align to TRBD1. CDR1 LGHDT and CDR2 YNNKEL come from the germline V gene (reference sequence). The junction had 2 bases not matched to a gene; V was cut back by 1 base and J by 6 bases. The CDR3 covers 15 residues. The CDR3 sequence is CASSQGDRGPGELFF. The CDR3 DNA sequence: TGTGCCAGCAGCCAAGGGGACAGGGGTCCCGGGGAGCTGTTTTTT.

CDR3 amino acids: CASSLGTETYEQYF. In DNA form, the CDR3 reads TGCGCCAGCAGCTTGGGGACTGAGACCTACGAGCAGTACTTC. The V and J genes are TRBV5-1 and TRBJ2-7; tentative D call: TRBD2 (5 bases). The germline V and J ends were trimmed by 0 bases and 2 bases, with 9 bases remaining between them. CDR3 length: 14 amino acids. CDR1 is SGHRS, CDR2 YFSETQ, per germline.

The chain has TRBV2 and TRBJ2-1; D is possibly TRBD2 (6 bases). The CDR3 is 13 amino acids. The germline V and J ends were trimmed by 8 bases and 4 bases, with 12 bases remaining between them. Germline values: CDR1 SNHLY, CDR2 FYNNEI. The CDR3 loop reads CASQTSQYNEQFF. DNA for the CDR3: TGTGCCAGCCAGACTAGTCAGTACAATGAGCAGTTCTTC. The whole variable domain, filled in from reference TRBV2 and TRBJ2-1, reads EPEVTQTPSHQVTQMGQEVILRCVPISNHLYFYWYRQILGQKVEFLVSFYNNEISEKSEIFDDQFSVERPDGSNFTLKIRSTKLEDSAMYFCASQTSQYNEQFFGPGTRLTVL.

V gene TRBV19 combines with J gene TRBJ1-1, with TRBD1 matching over 7 bases. The CDR3 spans 15 residues. The germline V gene has CDR1 LNHDA and CDR2 SQIVND (reference sequence). The ends lost 5 bases at V and 4 bases at J; junction bases unmatched: 10. CDR3 bases: TGTGCCAGTAGTCTACGGGACAGCGGAGGCACTGAAGCTTTCTTT. It translates to CASSLRDSGGTEAFF.